What follows are 28 T cell receptor beta chains derived from one specimen sequenced in a study of cytomegalovirus exposure and HLA in healthy donors. Amplification used 60 Vbeta primers and 13 Jbeta primers. The table came from immunoSEQ multiplex PCR; TCRdb's copy has only in-frame clones and leaves some out. The table shows some 87,000 clones, with roughly 60% occurring only once. Sequenced material: PBMCs. These receptors came from a woman in her twenties or thirties in good health and CMV-seropositive.

The rearrangement joins TRBV5-1 to TRBJ1-1; tentatively, D is TRBD1 (6 bases). V was trimmed by 3 bases and J by 1 base, leaving 10 bases between them. Germline CDR1 SGHRS, CDR2 YFSETQ. This CDR3 has 14 amino acids. The CDR3 sequence is CASSSGTPNTEAFF. For the CDR3, the DNA is TGCGCCAGCAGCTCCGGGACACCGAACACTGAAGCTTTCTTT.

This chain uses TRBV5-6 with TRBJ2-7; D is unresolved. The V gene's germline CDR1 is SGHDT and CDR2 YYEEEE. The CDR3 is made up of 13 amino acids. Trimming took 1 base from V and 1 from J, leaving 6 bases between them. CDR3 sequence (DNA): TGTGCCAGCAGCTTGCGGGTTTCCTACGAGCAGTACTTC. It is translated as CASSLRVSYEQYF.

This rearrangement joins TRBV7-3 to TRBJ2-1; 14 bases fit TRBD2. V was clipped by 2 bases and J by 13 bases; unmatched bases: 4. Germline CDR1 reads SGHTA; CDR2 reads FQGTGA. This CDR3 contains 14 residues. The CDR3 spells CASSLGGLAGGQFF. The CDR3, as DNA: TGTGCCAGCAGCTTAGGCGGACTAGCGGGGGGCCAGTTCTTC. Supplemented by reference TRBV7-3 and TRBJ2-1, the full variable domain reads GAGVSQTPSNKVTEKGKYVELRCDPISGHTALYWYRQSLGQGPEFLIYFQGTGAADDSGLPNDRFFAVRPEGSVSTLKIQRTERGDSAVYLCASSLGGLAGGQFFGPGTRLTVL.

The chain employs TRBV6-1 and TRBJ1-3, with D possibly matching TRBD1 (5 bases). The CDR3 loop spans 14 amino acids. The V gene lost 9 bases and the J gene lost 4 bases, with 16 bases spanning the gap. The germline CDR1 and CDR2 sequences are MNHNS and SASEGT. Here the CDR3 reads CASEYQGFGNTIYF. The CDR3 coding sequence is TGTGCCAGTGAGTACCAGGGCTTCGGAAACACCATATATTTT.

The chain is built from TRBV25-1 and TRBJ2-7, with D possibly matching TRBD1 (5 bases). The germline V gene encodes CDR1 MGHDK and CDR2 SYGVNS. CDR3 length: 13 residues. V was clipped by 4 bases and J by 3 bases, with 10 bases between them. CDR3 amino acids: CASSVGQIYEQYF. Written as DNA, the CDR3 is TGTGCCAGCAGTGTAGGACAAATCTACGAGCAGTACTTC.

The chain is built from TRBV2 and TRBJ1-6, with D perhaps TRBD1 (6 bases). The CDR3 has 13 residues. The V end was cut by 7 bases, the J end by 6 bases, with 10 bases between. Germline CDR1 is SNHLY and CDR2 is FYNNEI. The CDR3 DNA sequence: TGTGCCAGCAAGCAGGACAGTAATTCACCCCTCCACTTT. This encodes CASKQDSNSPLHF.

The V call is TRBV7-3, the J call TRBJ1-6; possible D gene TRBD1, 5 bases. V lost 4 bases and J lost 7, with 8 bases in between. CDR1 is SGHTA, CDR2 FQGTGA, per germline. The CDR3 extends over 13 amino acids. Here the CDR3 DNA reads TGTGCCAGCAGCTCGGGACTAAATTCACCCCTCCACTTT. Translated, it gives CASSSGLNSPLHF.

The gene calls are TRBV10-2 and TRBJ2-1, with D perhaps matching TRBD2 (6 bases). V lost 5 bases, J lost 7 bases, and 15 bases lay in between. The germline CDR1 and CDR2 sequences are WSHSY and SAAADI. The length of the CDR3 is 14 residues. The CDR3 bases are TGCGCCAGCAGTACCGACCGGGAGCGAAATGAGCAGTTCTTC. This translates into CASSTDRERNEQFF.

The chain employs TRBV18 and TRBJ2-2; D might be TRBD2 (6 bases). Germline-derived CDR1 and CDR2 are KGHSH and LQKENI. CDR3 length equals 14 residues. The V end lost 3 bases, the J end lost 5 bases, and 10 bases lay between the germline ends. CDR3 loop: CASSPSAGTGELFF. The CDR3 DNA reads TGTGCCAGCTCACCTAGCGCGGGGACCGGGGAGCTGTTTTTT.

The rearrangement joins TRBV30 to TRBJ1-2, with D unresolved. The CDR3 has 10 residues. CDR1 and CDR2 from the germline V gene are GTSNPN and SVGIG (reference sequence). V lost 1 base to trimming and J lost 11 bases, with 8 bases between them. CDR3 loop: CAWSAGRYTF. In DNA, the CDR3 is TGTGCCTGGAGTGCAGGAAGGTACACCTTC. Full variable domain (outside the CDR3, taken from reference TRBV30 and TRBJ1-2): SQTIHQWPATLVQPVGSPLSLECTVEGTSNPNLYWYRQAAGRGLQLLFYSVGIGQISSEVPQNLSASRPQDRQFILSSKKLLLSDSGFYLCAWSAGRYTFGSGTRLTVV.

Details on this clone: The same CDR3 arises from other DNA sequences in this sample as well. The genes are TRBV10-3 and TRBJ2-7; 9 nucleotides agree with TRBD1. This CDR3 has 12 residues. The trim removed 7 bases at V and 6 bases at J, leaving 4 bases unmatched. CDR1 is ENHRY and CDR2 is SYGVKD in the germline V gene. The CDR3 nucleotides are TGTGCCATCAAGGGACAGGGCGCCGAGCAGTACTTC. Translation: CAIKGQGAEQYF.

V usage is TRBV5-1 and J usage is TRBJ2-1; TRBD1 is a possible D gene (5 bases). This CDR3 has 18 residues. From germline, CDR1 is SGHRS and CDR2 YFSETQ. The ends were cut back, 4 bases at V and 4 bases at J, with 24 bases in the middle. The CDR3 reads CASSPIVRSGAGYNEQFF. CDR3 DNA sequence: TGCGCCAGCAGCCCCATTGTTCGGTCTGGGGCAGGATACAATGAGCAGTTCTTC.

The chain links TRBV6-5 to TRBJ2-3; 13 nucleotides match TRBD2. Trimming cost V 5 bases and J 6 bases; bases outside gene matches: 5. The CDR3 totals 15 residues. Per the germline V gene, CDR1 is MNHEY and CDR2 is SVGAGI. As DNA, the CDR3 is TGTGCCAGCAGTCTACTAGCGGGGGGGCGGGATACGCAGTATTTT. This gives the protein CASSLLAGGRDTQYF.

The J gene is TRBJ2-7, the V gene TRBV4-3; perhaps TRBD1 as D (5 bases). The CDR3 length is 15 residues. Trimming cost V 0 bases and J 2 bases, with 11 bases left between them. The germline V gene encodes CDR1 LGHNA and CDR2 YSLEER. This chain's CDR3 is CASSQDRVSAYEQYF. The CDR3 DNA sequence: TGCGCCAGCAGCCAAGACAGGGTGTCGGCCTACGAGCAGTACTTC.

This clone was recorded a few times. The chain couples TRBV2 to TRBJ1-5, with D unresolved. This CDR3 has 13 residues. The V and J ends lost 7 bases and 6 bases respectively, with 13 bases between them. Germline lookup yields CDR1 SNHLY and CDR2 FYNNEI. CDR3 loop: CASTGRPSQPQHF. In nucleotides, the CDR3 is TGTGCCAGCACTGGGCGACCGAGTCAGCCCCAGCATTTT.

The V call is TRBV5-1, the J call TRBJ1-1, with 7 bases aligning to TRBD1. V shed 4 bases, J shed 1 base, and the junction held 7 bases outside the gene matches. The CDR3 is made up of 15 amino acids. CDR1 and CDR2 (germline): SGHRS, YFSETQ. The CDR3 is CASSRGTAQNTEAFF. The CDR3 DNA sequence: TGCGCCAGCAGCCGAGGGACAGCCCAGAACACTGAAGCTTTCTTT.

V usage is TRBV5-1 and J usage is TRBJ2-6; D not certain. The CDR3 sequence is 19 residues long. Germline lookup yields CDR1 SGHRS and CDR2 YFSETQ. V lost 0 bases to trimming and J lost 0 bases, with 16 bases between them. CDR3 loop: CASSLASTGVSSGANVLTF. Here the CDR3 DNA reads TGCGCCAGCAGCTTGGCCTCGACTGGTGTGAGCTCTGGGGCCAACGTCCTGACTTTC.

The chain combines TRBV19 with TRBJ1-1; D gene unclear. Germline assignment: CDR1 LNHDA and CDR2 SQIVND (reference sequence). CDR3 length: 16 residues. V was trimmed by 4 bases and J by 1 base, leaving 16 bases between them. Here the CDR3 reads CASSRVTRSENTEAFF. In DNA form, the CDR3 reads TGTGCCAGTAGTAGAGTTACTAGGTCAGAGAACACTGAAGCTTTCTTT.

The chain links TRBV19 to TRBJ1-4; the match to TRBD1 covers 7 bases. The CDR3 extends over 15 amino acids. CDR1 LNHDA and CDR2 SQIVND come from the germline V gene (reference sequence). J lost 6 bases, V lost 9 bases, and 13 bases had no gene match. Written as DNA, the CDR3 is TGTGCCAGCCACCTCGGACAGGCTGGGGATGAAAAACTGTTTTTT. Encoded protein: CASHLGQAGDEKLFF. The complete variable domain, with remaining parts taken from reference TRBV19 and TRBJ1-4, reads DGGITQSPKYLFRKEGQNVTLSCEQNLNHDAMYWYRQDPGQGLRLIYYSQIVNDFQKGDIAEGYSVSREKKESFPLTVTSAQKNPTAFYLCASHLGQAGDEKLFFGSGTQLSVL.

A word on this clone: At one end the junction does not follow the germline gene, possibly because of a read error. The chain recombines TRBV7-9 with TRBJ1-2; D is unresolved. Germline CDR1 reads SEHNR; CDR2 reads FQNEAQ (reference sequence). The CDR3 loop spans 13 amino acids. CDR3 in DNA: TGTTCCAGCAGCTTAGCGGGCAACTATGGCTACACCTTC. This gives the protein CSSSLAGNYGYTF.

The chain recombines TRBV10-3 with TRBJ1-3; D is undetermined. With 4 bases removed from V and 0 bases from J, the gap between germline ends came to 4 bases. From germline, CDR1 is ENHRY and CDR2 SYGVKD. The CDR3 covers 13 residues. CDR3 loop: CAISADSGNTIYF. The CDR3, as DNA: TGTGCCATCAGTGCAGACTCTGGAAACACCATATATTTT.

With respect to this clone: The junction differs from germline at one of its ends, possibly a read error. This chain uses TRBV27 with TRBJ1-2; the match to TRBD1 covers 8 bases. The CDR3 covers 15 residues. Germline CDR1 reads MNHEY; CDR2 reads SMNVEV (reference sequence). The CDR3 reads CASSPSTGVGSGYPF. The CDR3 DNA sequence: TGTGCCAGCAGTCCCTCGACAGGGGTAGGGTCTGGCTACCCCTTC.

This clone came up once. The rearrangement uses TRBV10-2 and TRBJ2-7; no definite D call. The CDR3 spans 13 residues. Trimming shortened V by 4 bases and J by 2 bases, and 9 bases separated the two germline ends. Germline V gives CDR1 WSHSY, CDR2 SAAADI. Here the CDR3 reads CASSVTRTYEQYF. Written as DNA, the CDR3 is TGCGCCAGCAGTGTCACGCGAACCTACGAGCAGTACTTC.

The chain combines TRBV4-1 with TRBJ2-3; D possibly corresponds to TRBD2 (6 bases). The CDR3 is 14 amino acids. V dropped 4 bases and J dropped 2 bases, with 10 bases sitting between them. CDR1 and CDR2 from the germline V gene are MGHRA and YSYEKL. CDR3 loop: CASSLSGSTDTQYF. Written as DNA, the CDR3 is TGCGCCAGCAGCCTTAGCGGTTCCACAGATACGCAGTATTTT.

This clone appeared a few times. The chain uses TRBV6-5 and TRBJ1-5, with 7 bases matching TRBD1. V shed 6 bases, J shed 3 bases, and the junction held 8 bases outside the gene matches. The CDR3 is made up of 15 amino acids. CDR1 and CDR2 (germline): MNHEY, SVGAGI. The DNA of the CDR3 is TGTGCCAGCAGCCGTAGTGGGACAGTCAATCAGCCCCAGCATTTT. This sequence encodes CASSRSGTVNQPQHF.

The chain has TRBV29-1 and TRBJ2-1; 9 bases fit TRBD2. This CDR3 contains 15 residues. With V trimmed by 6 bases and J by 1 base, 7 bases remained unmatched. Looked up from germline, CDR1 is SQVTM and CDR2 is ANQGSEA. In DNA form, the CDR3 reads TGCAGCGTGTTTAGCGGGGGACTATCCTACAATGAGCAGTTCTTC. Protein sequence: CSVFSGGLSYNEQFF.

Notes on this clone: The junction and the germline gene differ at one end; a read error may be behind it. The J gene is TRBJ1-6, the V gene TRBV6-1; D is perhaps TRBD1 (5 bases). Looked up from germline, CDR1 is MNHNS and CDR2 is SASEGT. This CDR3 contains 14 residues. This CDR3 is CASSELGVLPPPHF. The DNA of the CDR3 is TGTGCCAGCAGTGAACTAGGGGTTCTCCCACCCCCCCACTTT.

V usage is TRBV15 and J usage is TRBJ1-5, with D possibly TRBD1 on 5 matching bases. Germline V lookup: CDR1 LNHNV, CDR2 YYDKDF (reference sequence). V was shortened by 2 bases and J by 7 bases, with 12 bases between the two germline ends. The length of the CDR3 is 14 residues. CDR3 nucleotides: TGTGCCACCAGCAGACAATGGCAGGGCCAGCCCCAGCATTTT. This sequence encodes CATSRQWQGQPQHF.